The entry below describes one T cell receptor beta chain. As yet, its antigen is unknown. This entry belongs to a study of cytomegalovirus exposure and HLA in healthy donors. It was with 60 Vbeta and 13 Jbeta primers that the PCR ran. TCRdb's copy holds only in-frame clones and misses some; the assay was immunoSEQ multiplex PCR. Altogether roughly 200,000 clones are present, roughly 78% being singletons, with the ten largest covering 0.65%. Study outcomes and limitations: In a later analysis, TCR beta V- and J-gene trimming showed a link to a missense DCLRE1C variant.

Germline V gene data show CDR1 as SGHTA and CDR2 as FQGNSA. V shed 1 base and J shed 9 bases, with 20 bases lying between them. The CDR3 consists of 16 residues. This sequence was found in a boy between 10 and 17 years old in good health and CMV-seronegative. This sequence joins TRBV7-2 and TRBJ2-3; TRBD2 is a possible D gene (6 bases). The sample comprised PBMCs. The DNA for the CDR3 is TGTGCCAGCAGCTTAGAGGTTAGACTAGTCAAGGGGACGCAGTATTTT. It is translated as CASSLEVRLVKGTQYF.